This TCR beta chain comes out of a study of graft-versus-host responses after intestinal transplantation. Study overall: Each recipient received a multivisceral, liver-intestinal, or isolated intestinal graft.

For this clone: Its cognate antigen is unknown.

Looked up from germline, CDR1 is LGHNT and CDR2 is FRNRAP. The CDR3 is made up of 20 amino acids. V gave up 3 bases and J gave up 0 bases; unmatched junction bases: 17. Study outcomes and limitations: High graft-versus-host to host-versus-graft clonal ratios were found in allografts of patients who had graft-donor T cell macrochimerism.

TCRdb's table, derived via immunoSEQ multiplex PCR, lists solely in-frame clones and lacks some. The sample records 84,000 or so clones, roughly 90% being singletons. The receptor comes from a human donor who received an intestinal transplant. This chain connects TRBV12-5 to TRBJ2-1; 7 bases align to TRBD1. The input for sequencing was unstimulated CD4+ T cells sorted from spleen or lymph node cells, taken before intestinal transplant. The CDR3 sequence: CASGFFRQGFRPSSYNEQFF. In DNA, the CDR3 is TGTGCTAGTGGTTTTTTCCGACAGGGCTTTAGGCCGAGCTCCTACAATGAGCAGTTCTTC.